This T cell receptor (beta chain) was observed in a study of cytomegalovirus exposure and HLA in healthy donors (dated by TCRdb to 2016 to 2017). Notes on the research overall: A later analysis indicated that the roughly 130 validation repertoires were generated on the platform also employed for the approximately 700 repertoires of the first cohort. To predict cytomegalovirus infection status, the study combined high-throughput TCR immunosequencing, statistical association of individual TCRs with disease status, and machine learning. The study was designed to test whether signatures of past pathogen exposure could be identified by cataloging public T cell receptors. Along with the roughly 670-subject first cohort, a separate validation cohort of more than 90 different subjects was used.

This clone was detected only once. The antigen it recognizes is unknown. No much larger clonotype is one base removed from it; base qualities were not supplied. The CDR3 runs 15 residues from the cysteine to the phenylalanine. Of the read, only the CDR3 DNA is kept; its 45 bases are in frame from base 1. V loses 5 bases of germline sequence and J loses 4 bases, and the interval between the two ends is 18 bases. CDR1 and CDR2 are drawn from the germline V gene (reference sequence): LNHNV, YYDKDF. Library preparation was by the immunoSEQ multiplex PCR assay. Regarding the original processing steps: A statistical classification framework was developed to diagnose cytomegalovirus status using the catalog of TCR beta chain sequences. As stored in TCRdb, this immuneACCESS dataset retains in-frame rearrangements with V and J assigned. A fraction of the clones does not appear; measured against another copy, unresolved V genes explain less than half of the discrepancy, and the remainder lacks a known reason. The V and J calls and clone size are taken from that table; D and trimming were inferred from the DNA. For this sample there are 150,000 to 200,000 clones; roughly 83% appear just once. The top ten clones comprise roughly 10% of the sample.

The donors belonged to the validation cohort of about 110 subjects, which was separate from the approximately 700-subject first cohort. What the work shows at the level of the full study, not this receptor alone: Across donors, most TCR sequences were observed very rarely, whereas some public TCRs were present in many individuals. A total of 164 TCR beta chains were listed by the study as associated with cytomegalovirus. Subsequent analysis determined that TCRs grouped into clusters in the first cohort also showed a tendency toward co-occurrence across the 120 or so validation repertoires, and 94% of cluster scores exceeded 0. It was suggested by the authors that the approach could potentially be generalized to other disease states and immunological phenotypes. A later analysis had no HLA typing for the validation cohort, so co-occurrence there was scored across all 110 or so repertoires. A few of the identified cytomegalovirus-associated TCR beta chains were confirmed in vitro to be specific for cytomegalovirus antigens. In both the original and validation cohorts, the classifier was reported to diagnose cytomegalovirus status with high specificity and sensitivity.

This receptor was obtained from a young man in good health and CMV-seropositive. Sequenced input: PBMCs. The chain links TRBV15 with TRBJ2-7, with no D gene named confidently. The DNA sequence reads TGTGCCACCAGCGTACCCGCAGGCGACCGGTACGAGCAGTACTTC. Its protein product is CATSVPAGDRYEQYF.